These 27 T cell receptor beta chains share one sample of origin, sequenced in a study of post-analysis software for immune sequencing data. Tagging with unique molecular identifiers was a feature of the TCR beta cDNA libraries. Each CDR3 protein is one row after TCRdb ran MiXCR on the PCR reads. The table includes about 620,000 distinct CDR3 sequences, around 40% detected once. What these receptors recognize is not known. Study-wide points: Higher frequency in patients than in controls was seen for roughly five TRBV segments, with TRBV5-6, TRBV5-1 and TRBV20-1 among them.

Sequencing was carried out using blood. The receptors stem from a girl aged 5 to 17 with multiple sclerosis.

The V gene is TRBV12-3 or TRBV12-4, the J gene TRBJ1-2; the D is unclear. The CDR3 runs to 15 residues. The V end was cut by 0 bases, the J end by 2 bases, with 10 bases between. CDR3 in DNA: TGTGCCAGCAGTTTAGCGGGCAGGATGAACTATGGCTACACCTTC. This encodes CASSLAGRMNYGYTF.

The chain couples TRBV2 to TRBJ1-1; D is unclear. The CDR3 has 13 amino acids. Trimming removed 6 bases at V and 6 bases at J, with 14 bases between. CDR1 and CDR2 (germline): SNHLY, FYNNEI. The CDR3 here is CASRREALAEAFF. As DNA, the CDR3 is TGTGCCAGCAGACGGGAGGCGCTCGCTGAAGCTTTCTTT. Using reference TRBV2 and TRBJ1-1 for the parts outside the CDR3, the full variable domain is EPEVTQTPSHQVTQMGQEVILRCVPISNHLYFYWYRQILGQKVEFLVSFYNNEISEKSEIFDDQFSVERPDGSNFTLKIRSTKLEDSAMYFCASRREALAEAFFGQGTRLTVV.

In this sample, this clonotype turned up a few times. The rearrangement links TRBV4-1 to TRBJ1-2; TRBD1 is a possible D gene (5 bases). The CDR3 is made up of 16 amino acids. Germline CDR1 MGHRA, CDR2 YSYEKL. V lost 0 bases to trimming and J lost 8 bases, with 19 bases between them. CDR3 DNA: TGCGCCAGCAGCCAAGAGAGGACCCTTCCTCGGGGCGGCTACACCTTC. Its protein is CASSQERTLPRGGYTF.

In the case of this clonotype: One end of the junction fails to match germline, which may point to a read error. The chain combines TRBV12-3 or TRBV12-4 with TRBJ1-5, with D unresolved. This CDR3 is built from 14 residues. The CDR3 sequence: CANSLGLSNQPQHF. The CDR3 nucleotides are TGTGCCAACAGTTTAGGCCTAAGCAATCAGCCCCAGCATTTT.

The CDR3 spells CASSLVQGQETQYF. CDR3 bases: TGTGCCAGCAGCTTAGTCCAGGGGCAAGAGACCCAGTACTTC. This chain joins TRBV7-2 and TRBJ2-5, with D perhaps TRBD1 (6 bases). The germline V and J ends were trimmed by 1 base and 2 bases, with 8 bases remaining between them. This CDR3 comprises 14 residues. Germline V lookup: CDR1 SGHTA, CDR2 FQGNSA.

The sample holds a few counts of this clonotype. CDR3 sequence reads: CASTPGGYGYTF. The CDR3 DNA is TGTGCCAGCACCCCTGGGGGCTATGGCTACACCTTC. This chain uses TRBV6-1 with TRBJ1-2; D is perhaps TRBD1 (5 bases). The V and J ends lost 7 bases and 4 bases respectively, with 10 bases between them. The CDR3 extends over 12 amino acids. CDR1 is MNHNS and CDR2 is SASEGT in the germline V gene.

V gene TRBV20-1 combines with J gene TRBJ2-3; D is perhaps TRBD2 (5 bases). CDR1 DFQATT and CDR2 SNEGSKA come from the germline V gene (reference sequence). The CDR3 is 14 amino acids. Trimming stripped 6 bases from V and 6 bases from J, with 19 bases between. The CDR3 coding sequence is TGCAGTGCGAGGGCCTCCTCCGGGCGGGATACGCAGTATTTT. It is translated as CSARASSGRDTQYF.

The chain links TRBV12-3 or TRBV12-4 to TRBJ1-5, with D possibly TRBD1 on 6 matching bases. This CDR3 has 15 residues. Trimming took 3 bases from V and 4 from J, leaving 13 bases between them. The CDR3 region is CASSFGPTGNQPQHF. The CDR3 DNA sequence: TGTGCCAGCAGTTTCGGTCCGACAGGTAATCAGCCCCAGCATTTT.

CDR3 DNA: TGTGCCAGCAGCTTGGGACTAGCGGGGGGGCCGGGGTACAATGAGCAGTTCTTC. It translates to CASSLGLAGGPGYNEQFF. This rearrangement joins TRBV5-6 to TRBJ2-1; 14 nucleotides match TRBD2. Per germline, CDR1 SGHDT and CDR2 YYEEEE. The CDR3 loop spans 18 amino acids. After removal of 0 bases from V and 4 bases from J, the junction contained 6 bases not matched to a gene.

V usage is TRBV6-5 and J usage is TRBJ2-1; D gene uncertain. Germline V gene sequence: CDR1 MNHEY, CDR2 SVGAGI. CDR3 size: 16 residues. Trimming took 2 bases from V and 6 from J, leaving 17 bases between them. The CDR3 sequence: CASSYRAPPVGNEQFF. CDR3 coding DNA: TGTGCCAGCAGTTACCGAGCTCCACCTGTGGGCAATGAGCAGTTCTTC.

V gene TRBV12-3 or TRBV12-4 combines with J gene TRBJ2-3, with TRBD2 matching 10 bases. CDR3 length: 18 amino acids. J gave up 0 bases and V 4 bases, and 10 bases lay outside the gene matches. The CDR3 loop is CASSYPRTSGSSTDTQYF. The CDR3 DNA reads TGTGCCAGCAGTTATCCCCGGACTAGCGGATCTAGCACAGATACGCAGTATTTT.

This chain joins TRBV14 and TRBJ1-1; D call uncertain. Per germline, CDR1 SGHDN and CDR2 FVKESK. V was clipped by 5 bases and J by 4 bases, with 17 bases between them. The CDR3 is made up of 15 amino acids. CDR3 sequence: CASSAQGRGGTEAFF. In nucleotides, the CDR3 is TGTGCCAGCAGCGCACAAGGCCGAGGAGGCACTGAAGCTTTCTTT.

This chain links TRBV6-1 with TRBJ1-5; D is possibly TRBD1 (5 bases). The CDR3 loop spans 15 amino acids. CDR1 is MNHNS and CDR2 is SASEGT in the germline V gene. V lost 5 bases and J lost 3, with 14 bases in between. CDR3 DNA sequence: TGTGCCAGCAGTCACCGGGACCTCCCCAATCAGCCCCAGCATTTT. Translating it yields CASSHRDLPNQPQHF.

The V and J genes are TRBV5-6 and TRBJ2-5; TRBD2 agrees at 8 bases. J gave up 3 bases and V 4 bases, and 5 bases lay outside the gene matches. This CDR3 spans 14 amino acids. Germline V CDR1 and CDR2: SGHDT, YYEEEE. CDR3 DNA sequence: TGTGCCAGCAGCAAACTAGCGGTTAAAGAGACCCAGTACTTC. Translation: CASSKLAVKETQYF.

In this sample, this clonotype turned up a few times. This chain's CDR3 is CAISAGLAENSYEQYF. The CDR3 nucleotides read TGTGCCATCAGCGCGGGACTAGCGGAGAACTCCTACGAGCAGTACTTC. The V and J genes are TRBV10-3 and TRBJ2-7; 11 bases are shared with TRBD2. Germline loops: CDR1 ENHRY, CDR2 SYGVKD. The J segment lost 0 bases and the V segment lost 6 bases, leaving 7 bases of the junction unmatched. CDR3 size: 16 residues.

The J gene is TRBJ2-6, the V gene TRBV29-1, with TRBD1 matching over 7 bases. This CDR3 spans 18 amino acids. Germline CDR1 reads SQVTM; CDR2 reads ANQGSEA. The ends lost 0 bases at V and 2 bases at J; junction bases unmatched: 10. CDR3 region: CSVEEPDRVVPGANVLTF. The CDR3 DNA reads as TGCAGCGTTGAAGAACCCGACAGGGTCGTCCCTGGGGCCAACGTCCTGACTTTC.

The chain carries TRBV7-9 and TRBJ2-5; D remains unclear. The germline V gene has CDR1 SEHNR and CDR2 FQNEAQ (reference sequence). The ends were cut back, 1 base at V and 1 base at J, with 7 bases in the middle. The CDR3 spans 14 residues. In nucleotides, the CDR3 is TGTGCCAGCAGCTTAGTCGAAGCCCAAGAGACCCAGTACTTC. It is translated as CASSLVEAQETQYF.

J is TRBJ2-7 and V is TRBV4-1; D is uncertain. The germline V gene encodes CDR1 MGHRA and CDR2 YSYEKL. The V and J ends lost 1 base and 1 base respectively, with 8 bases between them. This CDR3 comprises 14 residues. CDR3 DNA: TGCGCCAGCAGCCAAGTTGTGGTTTCCTACGAGCAGTACTTC. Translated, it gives CASSQVVVSYEQYF.

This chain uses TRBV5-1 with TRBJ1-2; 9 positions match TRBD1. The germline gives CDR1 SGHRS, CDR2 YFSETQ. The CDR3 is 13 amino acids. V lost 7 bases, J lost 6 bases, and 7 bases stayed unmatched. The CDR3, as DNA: TGCGCCAGCTCCTACAGGGGGCTGGATGGCTACACCTTC. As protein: CASSYRGLDGYTF.

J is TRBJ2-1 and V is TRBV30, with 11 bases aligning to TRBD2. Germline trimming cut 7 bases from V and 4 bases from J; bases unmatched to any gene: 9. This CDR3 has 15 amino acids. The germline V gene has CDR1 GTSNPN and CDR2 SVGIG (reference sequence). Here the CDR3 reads CASSTRLAGYNEQFF. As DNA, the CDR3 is TGTGCCTCTTCGACCAGACTAGCGGGGTACAATGAGCAGTTCTTC.

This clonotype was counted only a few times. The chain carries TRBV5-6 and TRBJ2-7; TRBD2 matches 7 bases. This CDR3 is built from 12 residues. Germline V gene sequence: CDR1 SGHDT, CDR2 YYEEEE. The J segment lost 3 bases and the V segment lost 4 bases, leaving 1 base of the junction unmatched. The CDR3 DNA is TGTGCCAGCAGCGGGGAGGGCTACGAGCAGTACTTC. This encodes CASSGEGYEQYF.

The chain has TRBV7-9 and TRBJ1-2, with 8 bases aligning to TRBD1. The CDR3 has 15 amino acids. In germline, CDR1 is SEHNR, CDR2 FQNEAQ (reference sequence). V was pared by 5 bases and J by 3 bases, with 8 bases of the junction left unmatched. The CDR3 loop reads CASSTNQGADYGYTF. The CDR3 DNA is TGTGCCAGCAGCACTAATCAGGGGGCCGACTATGGCTACACCTTC. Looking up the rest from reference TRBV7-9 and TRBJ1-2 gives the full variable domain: DTGVSQNPRHKITKRGQNVTFRCDPISEHNRLYWYRQTLGQGPEFLTYFQNEAQLEKSRLLSDRFSAERPKGSFSTLEIQRTEQGDSAMYLCASSTNQGADYGYTFGSGTRLTVV.

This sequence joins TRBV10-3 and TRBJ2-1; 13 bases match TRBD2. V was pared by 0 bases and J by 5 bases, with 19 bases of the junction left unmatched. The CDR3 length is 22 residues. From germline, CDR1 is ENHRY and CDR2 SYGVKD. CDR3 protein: CAISESSLSTSGRAGGHNEQFF. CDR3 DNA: TGTGCCATCAGTGAGTCCTCTCTGTCTACTAGCGGGAGGGCCGGTGGCCACAATGAGCAGTTCTTC.

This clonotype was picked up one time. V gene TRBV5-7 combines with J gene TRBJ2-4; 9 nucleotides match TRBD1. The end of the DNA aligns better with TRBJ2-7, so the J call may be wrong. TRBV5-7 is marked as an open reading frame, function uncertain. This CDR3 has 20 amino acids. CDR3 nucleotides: TGTGCCAGCAGCTTGGTAACGTGGGACAGGGACTACGGGATAGGGTACGAGCAGTACTTC. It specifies CASSLVTWDRDYGIGYEQYF.

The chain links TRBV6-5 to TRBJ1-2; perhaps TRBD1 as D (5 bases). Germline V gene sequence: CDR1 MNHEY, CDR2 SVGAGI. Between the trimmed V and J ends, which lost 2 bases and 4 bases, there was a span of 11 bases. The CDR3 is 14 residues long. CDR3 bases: TGTGCCAGCAGTTACGGGACGCGGGCCTATGGCTACACCTTC. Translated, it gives CASSYGTRAYGYTF.

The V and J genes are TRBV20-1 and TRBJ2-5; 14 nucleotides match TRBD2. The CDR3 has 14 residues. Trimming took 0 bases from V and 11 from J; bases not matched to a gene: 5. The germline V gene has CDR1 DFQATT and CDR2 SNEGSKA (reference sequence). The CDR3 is CSAREGLAGVKQYF. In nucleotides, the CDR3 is TGCAGTGCTAGAGAGGGACTAGCGGGGGTTAAGCAGTACTTC.

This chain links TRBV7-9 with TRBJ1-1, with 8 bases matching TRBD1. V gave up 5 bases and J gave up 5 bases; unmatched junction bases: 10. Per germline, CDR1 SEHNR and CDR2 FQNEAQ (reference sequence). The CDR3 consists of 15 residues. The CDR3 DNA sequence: TGTGCCAGCAGCCCCGGACAGGGAAGTCGAACTGAAGCTTTCTTT. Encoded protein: CASSPGQGSRTEAFF.